This TCR beta chain was documented in a study of control samples from healthy donors and cancer patients. Data came from immunoSEQ multiplex PCR; TCRdb stores just in-frame clones and leaves some out. Of 45,000 to 60,000 clones listed, 94% were seen once; the top ten hold 4%. V lost 4 bases, J lost 3 bases, and 4 bases stayed unmatched. The germline CDR1 and CDR2 sequences are PRHDT and FYEKMQ (reference sequence). CDR3 length equals 16 residues. The specimen was blood. The V gene is TRBV13, the J gene TRBJ2-3; TRBD2 matches 13 bases. The sequence came from a man aged 30 to 39 in good health. For the CDR3, the DNA is TGTGCCAGCAGCTCCCCGGGACTAGCGGGGACAGATACGCAGTATTTT. It specifies CASSSPGLAGTDTQYF. Complete variable domain (other parts from reference TRBV13 and TRBJ2-3): AAGVIQSPRHLIKEKRETATLKCYPIPRHDTVYWYQQGPGQDPQFLISFYEKMQSDKGSIPDRFSAQQFSDYHSELNMSSLELGDSALYFCASSSPGLAGTDTQYFGPGTRLTVL.